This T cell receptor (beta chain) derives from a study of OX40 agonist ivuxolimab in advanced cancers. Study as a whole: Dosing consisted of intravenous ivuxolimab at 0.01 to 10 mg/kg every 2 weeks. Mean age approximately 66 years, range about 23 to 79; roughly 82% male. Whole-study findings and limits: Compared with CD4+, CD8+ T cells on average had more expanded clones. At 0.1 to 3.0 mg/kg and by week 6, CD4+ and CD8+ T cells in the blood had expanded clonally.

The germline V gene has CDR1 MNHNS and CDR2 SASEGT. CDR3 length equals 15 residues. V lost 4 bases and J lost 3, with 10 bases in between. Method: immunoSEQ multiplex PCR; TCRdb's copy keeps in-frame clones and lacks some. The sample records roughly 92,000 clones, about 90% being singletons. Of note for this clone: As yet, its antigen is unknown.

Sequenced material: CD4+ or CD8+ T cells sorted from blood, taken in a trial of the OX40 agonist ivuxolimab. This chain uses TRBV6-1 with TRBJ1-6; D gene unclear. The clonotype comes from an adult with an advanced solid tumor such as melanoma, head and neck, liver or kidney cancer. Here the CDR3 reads CASSVIPIYNSPLHF. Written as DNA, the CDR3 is TGTGCCAGCAGTGTAATCCCAATCTATAATTCACCCCTCCACTTT.